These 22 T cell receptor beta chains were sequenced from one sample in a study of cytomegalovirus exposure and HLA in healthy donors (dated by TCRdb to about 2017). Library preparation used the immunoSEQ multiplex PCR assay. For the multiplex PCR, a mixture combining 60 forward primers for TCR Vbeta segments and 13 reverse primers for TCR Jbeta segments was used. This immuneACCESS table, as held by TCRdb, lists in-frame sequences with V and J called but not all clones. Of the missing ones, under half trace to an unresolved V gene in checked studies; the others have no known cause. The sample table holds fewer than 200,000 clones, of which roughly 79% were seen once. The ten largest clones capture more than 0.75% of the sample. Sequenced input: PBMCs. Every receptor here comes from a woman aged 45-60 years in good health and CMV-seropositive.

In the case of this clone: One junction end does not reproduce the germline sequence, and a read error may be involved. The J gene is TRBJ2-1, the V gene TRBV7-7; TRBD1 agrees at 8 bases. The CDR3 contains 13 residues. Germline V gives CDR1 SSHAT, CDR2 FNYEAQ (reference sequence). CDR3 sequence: CASSADRVNEQFF. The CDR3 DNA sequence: TGTGCTAGCAGCGCGGACAGGGTCAATGAGCAGTTCTTC.

CDR3 coding DNA: TGCAGTGCTAGTCTAGACGCGTATTTT. Its protein product is CSASLDAYF. The rearrangement links TRBV20-1 to TRBJ2-3; D ambiguous. Germline CDR1 is DFQATT and CDR2 is SNEGSKA (reference sequence). CDR3 size: 9 residues. The V end was cut by 3 bases, the J end by 14 bases, with 9 bases between.

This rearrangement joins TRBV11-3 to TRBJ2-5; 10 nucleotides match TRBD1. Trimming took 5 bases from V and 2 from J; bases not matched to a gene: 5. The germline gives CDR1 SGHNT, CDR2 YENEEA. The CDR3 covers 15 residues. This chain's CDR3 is CASSPGQGRQETQYF. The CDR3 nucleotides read TGTGCCAGCAGCCCGGGACAGGGGAGACAAGAGACCCAGTACTTC.

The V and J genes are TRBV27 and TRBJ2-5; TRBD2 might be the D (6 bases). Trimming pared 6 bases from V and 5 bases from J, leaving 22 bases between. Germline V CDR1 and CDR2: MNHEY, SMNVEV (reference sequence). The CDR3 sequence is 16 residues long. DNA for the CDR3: TGTGCCAGCAGCTCGGCGGCCTTTACCGGAGGGGAGACCCAGTACTTC. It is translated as CASSSAAFTGGETQYF.

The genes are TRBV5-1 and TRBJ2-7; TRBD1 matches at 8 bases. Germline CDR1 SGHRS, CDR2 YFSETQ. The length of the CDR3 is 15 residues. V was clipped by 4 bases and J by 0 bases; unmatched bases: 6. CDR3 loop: CASSPGTGHSYEQYF. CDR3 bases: TGCGCCAGCAGCCCTGGGACAGGTCACTCCTACGAGCAGTACTTC.

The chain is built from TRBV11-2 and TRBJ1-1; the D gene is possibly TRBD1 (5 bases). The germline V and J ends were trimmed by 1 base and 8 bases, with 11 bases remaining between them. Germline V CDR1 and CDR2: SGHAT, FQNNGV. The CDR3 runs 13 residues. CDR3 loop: CASSLGQPNEAFF. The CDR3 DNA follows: TGTGCCAGCAGCTTAGGACAGCCAAACGAAGCTTTCTTT.

In DNA, the CDR3 is TGTGCCAGCAGCACTAACTCAGGAGGGGCCAATCAGCCCCAGCATTTT. Amino acid sequence: CASSTNSGGANQPQHF. This chain connects TRBV7-2 to TRBJ1-5; TRBD1 is a possible D gene (5 bases). Looked up from germline, CDR1 is SGHTA and CDR2 is FQGNSA. The CDR3 loop spans 16 amino acids. V was clipped by 5 bases and J by 3 bases, with 17 bases between them.

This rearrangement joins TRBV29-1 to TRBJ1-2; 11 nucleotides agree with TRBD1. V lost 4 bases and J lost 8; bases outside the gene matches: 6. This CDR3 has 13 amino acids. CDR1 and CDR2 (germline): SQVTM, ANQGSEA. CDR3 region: CSVAGQGAWGYTF. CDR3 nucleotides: TGCAGCGTTGCAGGACAGGGGGCGTGGGGCTACACCTTC.

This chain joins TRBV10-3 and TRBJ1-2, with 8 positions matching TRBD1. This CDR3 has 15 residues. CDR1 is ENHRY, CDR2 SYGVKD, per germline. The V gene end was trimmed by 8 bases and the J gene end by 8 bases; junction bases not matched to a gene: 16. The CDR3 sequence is CAIGAGGGGIGGYTF. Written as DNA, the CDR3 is TGTGCCATCGGGGCAGGGGGCGGTGGTATTGGCGGCTACACCTTC.

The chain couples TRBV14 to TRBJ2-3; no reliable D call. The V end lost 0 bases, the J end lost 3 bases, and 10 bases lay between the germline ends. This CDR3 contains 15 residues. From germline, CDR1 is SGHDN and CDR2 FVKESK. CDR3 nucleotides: TGTGCCAGCAGCCAAGACAGGCGACGTACAGATACGCAGTATTTT. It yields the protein CASSQDRRRTDTQYF.

This CDR3 reads CASSLGSTVQQYF. CDR3 bases: TGTGCCAGCAGCTTAGGGTCAACTGTGCAGCAGTACTTC. The chain is built from TRBV7-9 and TRBJ2-7; D uncertain. The germline CDR1 and CDR2 sequences are SEHNR and FQNEAQ (reference sequence). CDR3 length equals 13 residues. Between the trimmed V and J ends, which lost 1 base and 8 bases, there was a span of 12 bases.

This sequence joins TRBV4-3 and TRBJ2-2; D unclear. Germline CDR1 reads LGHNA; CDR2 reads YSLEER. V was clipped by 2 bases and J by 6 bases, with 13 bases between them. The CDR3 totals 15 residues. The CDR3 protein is CASSQISSGAGELFF. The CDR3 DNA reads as TGCGCCAGCAGCCAAATTTCGAGTGGTGCCGGGGAGCTGTTTTTT.

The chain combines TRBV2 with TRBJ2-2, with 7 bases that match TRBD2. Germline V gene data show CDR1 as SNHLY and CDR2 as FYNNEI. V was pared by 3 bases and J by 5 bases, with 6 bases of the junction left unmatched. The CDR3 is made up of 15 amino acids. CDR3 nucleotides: TGTGCCAGCAGTGAGGGGAGGGAAGTTACCGGGGAGCTGTTTTTT. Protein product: CASSEGREVTGELFF.

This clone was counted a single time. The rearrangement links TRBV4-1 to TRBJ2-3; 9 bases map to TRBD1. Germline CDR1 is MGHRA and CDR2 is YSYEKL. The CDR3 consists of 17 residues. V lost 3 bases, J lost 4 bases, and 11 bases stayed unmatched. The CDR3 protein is CASSQRRGGTGSDTQYF. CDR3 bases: TGCGCCAGCAGCCAGCGAAGGGGGGGGACAGGGTCAGATACGCAGTATTTT.

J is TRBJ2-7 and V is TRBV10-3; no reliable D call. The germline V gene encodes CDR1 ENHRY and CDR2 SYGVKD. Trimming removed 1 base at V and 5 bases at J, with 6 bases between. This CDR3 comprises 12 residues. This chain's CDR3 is CAISEYSNEQYF. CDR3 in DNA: TGTGCCATCAGTGAGTACAGTAACGAGCAGTACTTC.

CDR3 sequence: CASSEVRARRIYEQYF. For the CDR3, the DNA is TGTGCCAGCAGTGAAGTACGGGCTAGGAGGATTTACGAGCAGTACTTC. V usage is TRBV2 and J usage is TRBJ2-7, with D possibly being TRBD2 (5 bases). Trimming pared 1 base from V and 4 bases from J, leaving 17 bases between. The CDR3 totals 16 residues. Germline V gene sequence: CDR1 SNHLY, CDR2 FYNNEI.

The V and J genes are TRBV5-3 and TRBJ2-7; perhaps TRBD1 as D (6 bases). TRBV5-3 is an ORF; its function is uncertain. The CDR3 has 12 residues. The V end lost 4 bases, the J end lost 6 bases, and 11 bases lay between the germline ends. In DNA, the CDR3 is TGTGCCAGAAGCCCCCCAGGGGTCGAGCAGTACTTC. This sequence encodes CARSPPGVEQYF.

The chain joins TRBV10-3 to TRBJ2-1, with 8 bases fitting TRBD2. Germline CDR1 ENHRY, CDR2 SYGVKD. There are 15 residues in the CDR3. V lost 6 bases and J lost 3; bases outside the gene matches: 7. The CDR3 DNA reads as TGTGCCATCAGGGAAGCGGGGGACGGCTACAATGAGCAGTTCTTC. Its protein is CAIREAGDGYNEQFF.

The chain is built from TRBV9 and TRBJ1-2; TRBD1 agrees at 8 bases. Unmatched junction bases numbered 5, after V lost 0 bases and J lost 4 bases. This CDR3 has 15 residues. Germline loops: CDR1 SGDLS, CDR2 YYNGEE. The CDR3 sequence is CASSVDWTGSYGYTF. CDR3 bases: TGTGCCAGCAGCGTAGACTGGACAGGGAGCTATGGCTACACCTTC. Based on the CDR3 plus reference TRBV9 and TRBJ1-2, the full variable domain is DSGVTQTPKHLITATGQRVTLRCSPRSGDLSVYWYQQSLDQGLQFLIQYYNGEERAKGNILERFSAQQFPDLHSELNLSSLELGDSALYFCASSVDWTGSYGYTFGSGTRLTVV.

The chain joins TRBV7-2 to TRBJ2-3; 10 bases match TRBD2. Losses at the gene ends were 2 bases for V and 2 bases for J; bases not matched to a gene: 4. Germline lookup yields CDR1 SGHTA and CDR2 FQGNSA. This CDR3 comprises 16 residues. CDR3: CASSLLAGGTTDTQYF. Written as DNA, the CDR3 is TGTGCCAGCAGCTTATTAGCGGGGGGTACCACAGATACGCAGTATTTT. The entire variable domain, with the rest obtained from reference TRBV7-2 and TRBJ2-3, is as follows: GAGVSQSPSNKVTEKGKDVELRCDPISGHTALYWYRQSLGQGLEFLIYFQGNSAPDKSGLPSDRFSAERTGGSVSTLTIQRTQQEDSAVYLCASSLLAGGTTDTQYFGPGTRLTVL.

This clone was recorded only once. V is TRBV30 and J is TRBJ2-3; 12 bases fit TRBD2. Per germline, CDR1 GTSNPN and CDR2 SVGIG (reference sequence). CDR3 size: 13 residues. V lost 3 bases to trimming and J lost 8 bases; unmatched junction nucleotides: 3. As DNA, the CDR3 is TGTGCCTGGAGGACTAGCGGGGGAGGTACGCAGTATTTT. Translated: CAWRTSGGGTQYF.

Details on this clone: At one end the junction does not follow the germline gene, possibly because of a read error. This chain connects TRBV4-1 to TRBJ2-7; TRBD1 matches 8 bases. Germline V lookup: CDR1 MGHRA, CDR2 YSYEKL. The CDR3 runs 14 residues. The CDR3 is CASSRDRLSHEQYF. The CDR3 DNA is TGCGCCAGCAGCCGGGACAGGCTCTCCCACGAGCAGTACTTC.